This T cell receptor beta chain emerged from a study of blood T cell repertoires in COVID-19. Trimming at V came to 7 bases and at J to 3 bases, leaving 6 bases not matched to a gene. The germline V gene encodes CDR1 SGHRS and CDR2 YFSETQ. The CDR3 is 13 amino acids. Method: immunoSEQ multiplex PCR; TCRdb's copy keeps in-frame clones and lacks some. The table lists fewer than 350,000 clones, almost 90% of them singletons. The V call is TRBV5-1, the J call TRBJ1-1, with 7 bases aligning to TRBD1. Sequenced sample: PBMCs or T cells enriched from blood (not recorded which). The clonotype comes from a woman aged 18-29 years with acute COVID-19. DNA of the CDR3: TGCGCCAGCGTCAACCAGGGGGACACTGAAGCTTTCTTT. Translation: CASVNQGDTEAFF. Variable domain in full (rest from reference TRBV5-1 and TRBJ1-1): KAGVTQTPRYLIKTRGQQVTLSCSPISGHRSVSWYQQTPGQGLQFLFEYFSETQRNKGNFPGRFSGRQFSNSRSEMNVSTLELGDSALYLCASVNQGDTEAFFGQGTRLTVV.